Listed here is a single T cell receptor beta chain. Its antigen is currently unknown. The RNA input was about 0.5 to 1 ug, and it was reverse transcribed with random hexamers. TCRdb re-called the immunoSEQ multiplex PCR reads with MiXCR, one entry per CDR3 protein. The sample has approximately 180,000 distinct CDR3 sequences, approximately 95% seen once. Treatment-naive patients with stable or active relapsing-remitting disease were the multiple sclerosis controls. Purification of the CD8+ and CD4+ T cells relied on negative isolation, and TEMRA cells underwent FACS enrichment. The source of the sample is a study of CD8 T cells in Susac syndrome. Regarding the study as a whole: The authors acknowledged that their TCR sequencing and HLA analysis involved a relatively small number of individuals.

This CDR3 is 13 amino acids long. CDR1 and CDR2 from the germline V gene are MGHDK and SYGVNS. Trimming removed 7 bases from V and 2 bases from J; junction bases left unmatched: 3. The source of this sequence is a human donor with multiple sclerosis. The J gene is TRBJ2-3, the V gene TRBV25-1; 7 bases map to TRBD2. Sequencing was done on a sample of CD4+ T cells from PBMCs. CDR3 amino acids: CASKQRDTDTQYF. DNA of the CDR3: TGTGCCAGCAAGCAGCGGGACACAGATACGCAGTATTTT.